Each of the 11 T cell receptor beta chains below was sequenced from the same sample in a study of shared clonotypes between healthy human individuals. Profiling relied on immunoSEQ multiplex PCR, and the TCRdb table lists in-frame clones only, not all of them. The sample lists 75,000 to 100,000 clones; about 45% were seen once. Sequenced: PBMCs. These receptors were taken from a woman aged 40 to 50 in good health. Some clones in this sample may be carry-over from other donors' samples.

The sample holds one count of this clone. CDR3 amino acids: CASSLTSGGFSSYEQYF. CDR3 nucleotide sequence: TGCGCCAGCAGCTTGACTAGCGGGGGGTTCAGCTCCTACGAGCAGTACTTC. The genes are TRBV5-1 and TRBJ2-7, with TRBD2 matching over 12 bases. This CDR3 spans 17 amino acids. The germline V gene has CDR1 SGHRS and CDR2 YFSETQ. Unmatched junction bases numbered 5, after V lost 1 base and J lost 0 bases.

The chain links TRBV5-1 to TRBJ1-4, with 7 bases lining up with TRBD1. The CDR3 consists of 15 residues. V dropped 4 bases and J dropped 8; count of bases not matched to a gene: 11. The germline gives CDR1 SGHRS, CDR2 YFSETQ. CDR3 sequence: CASSSRQGDLEKLFF. DNA for the CDR3: TGCGCCAGCAGCAGCCGACAGGGCGACTTAGAAAAACTGTTTTTT. Full variable domain (rest looked up from reference TRBV5-1 and TRBJ1-4): KAGVTQTPRYLIKTRGQQVTLSCSPISGHRSVSWYQQTPGQGLQFLFEYFSETQRNKGNFPGRFSGRQFSNSRSEMNVSTLELGDSALYLCASSSRQGDLEKLFFGSGTQLSVL.

The chain uses TRBV7-9 and TRBJ2-1; the D gene is possibly TRBD2 (5 bases). Trimming removed 1 base at V and 0 bases at J, with 7 bases between. The CDR3 covers 15 residues. Germline V CDR1 and CDR2: SEHNR, FQNEAQ (reference sequence). The CDR3 DNA sequence: TGTGCCAGCAGCTTAGAAGGGAGCTCCTACAATGAGCAGTTCTTC. Translated, it gives CASSLEGSSYNEQFF.

This clone was found many times. Other DNA sequences in this specimen translate into the identical CDR3. V usage is TRBV30 and J usage is TRBJ2-7, with D possibly being TRBD2 (6 bases). The ends were cut back, 1 base at V and 3 bases at J, with 19 bases in the middle. Germline V gene lookup returns CDR1 GTSNPN and CDR2 SVGIG (reference sequence). This CDR3 comprises 16 residues. CDR3 protein: CAWSGGLGGDRYEQYF. The CDR3, as DNA: TGTGCCTGGAGTGGGGGCCTGGGCGGGGACCGCTACGAGCAGTACTTC. Using reference TRBV30 and TRBJ2-7 for the parts outside the CDR3, the full variable domain is SQTIHQWPATLVQPVGSPLSLECTVEGTSNPNLYWYRQAAGRGLQLLFYSVGIGQISSEVPQNLSASRPQDRQFILSSKKLLLSDSGFYLCAWSGGLGGDRYEQYFGPGTRLTVT.

This clone occurred many times. The gene calls are TRBV30 and TRBJ2-3; D is undetermined. CDR1 is GTSNPN and CDR2 is SVGIG in the germline V gene (reference sequence). The CDR3 extends over 12 amino acids. V was shortened by 2 bases and J by 3 bases, with 6 bases between the two germline ends. CDR3 in amino acids: CAWSLETDTQYF. The CDR3 DNA is TGTGCCTGGAGTCTGGAGACAGATACGCAGTATTTT.

The gene calls are TRBV14 and TRBJ2-7, with 10 bases that match TRBD2. Germline V lookup: CDR1 SGHDN, CDR2 FVKESK. The CDR3 loop spans 16 amino acids. Unmatched junction bases numbered 8, after V lost 0 bases and J lost 6 bases. CDR3 loop: CASSQDLGIAGGEQYF. CDR3 DNA: TGTGCCAGCAGCCAAGATCTCGGGATAGCGGGGGGCGAGCAGTACTTC.

This clone was seen more than once but under ten times. This chain links TRBV9 with TRBJ2-1; D ambiguous. Trimming left V 0 bases short and J 0 bases short, with 7 bases between. The CDR3 totals 15 residues. Looked up from germline, CDR1 is SGDLS and CDR2 is YYNGEE. For the CDR3, the DNA is TGTGCCAGCAGCGTAGACCCGAGCTCCTACAATGAGCAGTTCTTC. Its protein product is CASSVDPSSYNEQFF.

V and J are TRBV6-6 and TRBJ2-7; tentatively, D is TRBD1 or TRBD2 (5 bases each). Trimming took 5 bases from V and 7 from J, leaving 9 bases between them. CDR1 is MNHNY and CDR2 is SVGAGI in the germline V gene (reference sequence). The CDR3 is 11 residues long. The CDR3 reads CASSEGPEQYF. CDR3 nucleotide sequence: TGTGCCAGCAGTGAGGGACCAGAGCAGTACTTC.

This clone was seen repeatedly, ten times or more. This rearrangement joins TRBV7-9 to TRBJ2-5; D possibly uses TRBD1 or TRBD2 (6 bases each). CDR1 and CDR2 (germline): SEHNR, FQNEAQ (reference sequence). The germline V and J ends were trimmed by 1 base and 1 base, with 16 bases remaining between them. This CDR3 is 17 amino acids long. CDR3 loop: CASSLVRGARAQETQYF. CDR3 DNA sequence: TGTGCCAGCAGCTTAGTGAGGGGGGCCCGCGCCCAAGAGACCCAGTACTTC.

The genes are TRBV5-4 and TRBJ2-1; TRBD2 agrees at 11 bases. J lost 2 bases, V lost 9 bases, and 1 base had no gene match. Germline values: CDR1 SGHNT, CDR2 YYREEE (reference sequence). The CDR3 is made up of 13 amino acids. The CDR3 DNA is TGTGCCATTAGCGGGAGGGCCTACAATGAGCAGTTCTTC. Translated, it gives CAISGRAYNEQFF.

This clone was recorded at least ten times. The rearrangement joins TRBV10-2 to TRBJ2-3; 10 bases are a match to TRBD2. The J segment lost 4 bases and the V segment lost 10 bases, leaving 11 bases of the junction unmatched. CDR1 is WSHSY and CDR2 is SAAADI in the germline V gene. CDR3 length: 15 residues. The CDR3 sequence is CATTPSGSASDTQYF. DNA of the CDR3: TGCGCCACGACTCCTAGCGGGAGTGCTTCAGATACGCAGTATTTT.